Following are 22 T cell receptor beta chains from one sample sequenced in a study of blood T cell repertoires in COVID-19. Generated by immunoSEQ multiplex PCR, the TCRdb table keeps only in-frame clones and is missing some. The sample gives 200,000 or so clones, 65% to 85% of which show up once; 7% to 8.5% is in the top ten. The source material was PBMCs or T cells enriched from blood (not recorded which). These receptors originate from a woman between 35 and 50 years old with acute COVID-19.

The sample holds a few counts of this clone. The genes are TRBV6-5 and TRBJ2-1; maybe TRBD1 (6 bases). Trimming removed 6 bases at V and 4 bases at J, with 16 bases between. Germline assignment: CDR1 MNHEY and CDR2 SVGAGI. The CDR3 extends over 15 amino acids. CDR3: CASRFSGTPYNEQFF. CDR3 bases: TGTGCCAGCAGATTTTCCGGGACACCTTACAATGAGCAGTTCTTC.

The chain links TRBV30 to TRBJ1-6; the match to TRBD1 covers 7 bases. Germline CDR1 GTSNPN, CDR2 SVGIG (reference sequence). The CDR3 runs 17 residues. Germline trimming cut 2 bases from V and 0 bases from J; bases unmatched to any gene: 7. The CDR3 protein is CAWSKDRMSSYNSPLHF. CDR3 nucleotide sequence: TGTGCCTGGAGTAAGGACAGGATGAGCTCCTATAATTCACCCCTCCACTTT.

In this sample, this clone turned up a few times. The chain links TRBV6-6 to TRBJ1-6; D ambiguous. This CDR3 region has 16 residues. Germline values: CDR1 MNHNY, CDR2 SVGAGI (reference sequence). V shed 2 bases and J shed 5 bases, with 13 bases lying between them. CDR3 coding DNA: TGTGCCAGCAGTTACCCCCCGGGAGCAAATAATTCACCCCTCCACTTT. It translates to CASSYPPGANNSPLHF.

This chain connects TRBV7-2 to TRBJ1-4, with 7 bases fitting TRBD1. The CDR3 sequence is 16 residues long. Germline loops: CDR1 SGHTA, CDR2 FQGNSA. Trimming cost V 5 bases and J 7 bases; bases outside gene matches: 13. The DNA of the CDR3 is TGTGCCAGCAGCCTGCGACAGGGTACAGGTAGTGAAAAACTGTTTTTT. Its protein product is CASSLRQGTGSEKLFF. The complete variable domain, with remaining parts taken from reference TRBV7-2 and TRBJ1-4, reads GAGVSQSPSNKVTEKGKDVELRCDPISGHTALYWYRQSLGQGLEFLIYFQGNSAPDKSGLPSDRFSAERTGGSVSTLTIQRTQQEDSAVYLCASSLRQGTGSEKLFFGSGTQLSVL.

CDR3 nucleotides: TGTGCCAGCAGTACAGGGGGAACCTACCAAGAGACCCAGTACTTC. Its translation: CASSTGGTYQETQYF. V gene TRBV6-6 combines with J gene TRBJ2-5; 8 bases agree with TRBD1. The CDR3 is 15 residues long. From germline, CDR1 is MNHNY and CDR2 SVGAGI (reference sequence). Trimming removed 5 bases from V and 0 bases from J; junction bases left unmatched: 5.

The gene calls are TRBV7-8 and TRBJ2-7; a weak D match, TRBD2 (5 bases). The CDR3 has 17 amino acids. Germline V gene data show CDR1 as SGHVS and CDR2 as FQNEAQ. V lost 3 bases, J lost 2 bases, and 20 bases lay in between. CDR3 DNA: TGTGCCAGCAGCTTCACTCCAGCGGTTGTTTCCACCTACGAGCAGTACTTC. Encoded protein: CASSFTPAVVSTYEQYF.

The CDR3 spells CASSLEMSSGSVNEQFF. For the CDR3, the DNA is TGTGCCAGCAGCTTAGAGATGTCTAGCGGGAGTGTCAATGAGCAGTTCTTC. The chain joins TRBV7-2 to TRBJ2-1, with 10 bases aligning to TRBD2. Germline CDR1 is SGHTA and CDR2 is FQGNSA. The V gene end was trimmed by 1 base and the J gene end by 6 bases; junction bases not matched to a gene: 9. The CDR3 is 17 residues long.

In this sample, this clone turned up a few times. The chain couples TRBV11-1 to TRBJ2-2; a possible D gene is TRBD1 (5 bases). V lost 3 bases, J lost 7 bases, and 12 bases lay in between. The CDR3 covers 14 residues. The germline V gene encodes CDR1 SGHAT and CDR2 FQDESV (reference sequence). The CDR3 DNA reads TGTGCCAGCAGCTTTCAAGGGGTCGACGGGGAGCTGTTTTTT. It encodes CASSFQGVDGELFF. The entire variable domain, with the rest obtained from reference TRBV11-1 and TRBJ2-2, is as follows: EAEVAQSPRYKITEKSQAVAFWCDPISGHATLYWYRQILGQGPELLVQFQDESVVDDSQLPKDRFSAERLKGVDSTLKIQPAELGDSAMYLCASSFQGVDGELFFGEGSRLTVL.

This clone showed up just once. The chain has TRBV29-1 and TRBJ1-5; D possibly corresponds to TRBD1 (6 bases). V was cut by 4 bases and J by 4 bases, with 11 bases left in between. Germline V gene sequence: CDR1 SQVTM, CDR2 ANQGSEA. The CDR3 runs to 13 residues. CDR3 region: CSVGQDLNQPQHF. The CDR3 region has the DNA TGCAGCGTTGGACAGGACCTTAATCAGCCCCAGCATTTT. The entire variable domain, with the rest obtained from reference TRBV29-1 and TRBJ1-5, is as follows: SAVISQKPSRDICQRGTSLTIQCQVDSQVTMMFWYRQQPGQSLTLIATANQGSEATYESGFVIDKFPISRPNLTFSTLTVSNMSPEDSSIYLCSVGQDLNQPQHFGDGTRLSIL.

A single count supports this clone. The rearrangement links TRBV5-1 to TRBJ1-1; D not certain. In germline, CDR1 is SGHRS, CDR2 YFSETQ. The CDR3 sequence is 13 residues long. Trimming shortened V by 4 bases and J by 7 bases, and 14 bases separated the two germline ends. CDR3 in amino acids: CASSPDNLSEAFF. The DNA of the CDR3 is TGCGCCAGCAGCCCTGACAACCTCAGTGAAGCTTTCTTT. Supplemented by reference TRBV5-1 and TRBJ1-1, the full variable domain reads KAGVTQTPRYLIKTRGQQVTLSCSPISGHRSVSWYQQTPGQGLQFLFEYFSETQRNKGNFPGRFSGRQFSNSRSEMNVSTLELGDSALYLCASSPDNLSEAFFGQGTRLTVV.

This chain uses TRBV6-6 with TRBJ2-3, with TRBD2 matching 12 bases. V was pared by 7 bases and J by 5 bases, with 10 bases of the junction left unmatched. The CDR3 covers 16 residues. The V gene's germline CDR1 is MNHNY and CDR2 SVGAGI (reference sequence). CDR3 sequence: CASNFLAGGIGDTQYF. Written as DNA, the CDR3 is TGTGCCAGCAATTTCCTAGCGGGAGGGATCGGAGATACGCAGTATTTT.

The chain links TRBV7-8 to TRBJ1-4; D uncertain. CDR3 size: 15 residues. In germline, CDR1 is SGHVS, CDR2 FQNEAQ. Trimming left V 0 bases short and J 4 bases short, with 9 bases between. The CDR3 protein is CASSLAPRGNEKLFF. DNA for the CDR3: TGTGCCAGCAGCTTAGCCCCCCGGGGTAATGAAAAACTGTTTTTT.

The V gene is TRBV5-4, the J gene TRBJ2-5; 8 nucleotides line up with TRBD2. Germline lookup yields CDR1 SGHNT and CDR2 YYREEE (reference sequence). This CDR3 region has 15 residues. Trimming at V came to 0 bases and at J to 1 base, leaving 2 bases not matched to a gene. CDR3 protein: CASSLALAGQETQYF. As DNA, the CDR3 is TGTGCCAGCAGCTTGGCGCTAGCGGGCCAAGAGACCCAGTACTTC.

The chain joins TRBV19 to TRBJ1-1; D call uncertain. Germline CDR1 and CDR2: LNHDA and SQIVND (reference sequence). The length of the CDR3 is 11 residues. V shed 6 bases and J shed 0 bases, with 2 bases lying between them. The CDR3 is CASSMNTEAFF. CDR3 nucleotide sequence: TGTGCCAGTAGCATGAACACTGAAGCTTTCTTT.

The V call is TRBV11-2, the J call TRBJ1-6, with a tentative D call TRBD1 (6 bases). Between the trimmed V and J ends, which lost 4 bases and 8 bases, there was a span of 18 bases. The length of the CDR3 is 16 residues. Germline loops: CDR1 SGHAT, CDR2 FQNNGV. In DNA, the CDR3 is TGTGCCAGCAGCTCCGGAGGGGGGGCTACCTATTCACCCCTCCACTTT. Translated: CASSSGGGATYSPLHF.

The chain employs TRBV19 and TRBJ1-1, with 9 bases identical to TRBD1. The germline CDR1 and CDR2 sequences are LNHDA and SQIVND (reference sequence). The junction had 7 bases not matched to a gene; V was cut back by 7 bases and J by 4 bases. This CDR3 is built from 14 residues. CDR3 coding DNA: TGTGCCAGTATTAGGACAGGGGCCTTCACTGAAGCTTTCTTT. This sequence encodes CASIRTGAFTEAFF.

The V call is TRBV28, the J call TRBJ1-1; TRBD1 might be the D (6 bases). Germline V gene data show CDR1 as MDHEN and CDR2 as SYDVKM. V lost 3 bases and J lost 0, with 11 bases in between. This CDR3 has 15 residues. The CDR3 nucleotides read TGTGCCAGCAGTTTTGGGGACAATATGAACACTGAAGCTTTCTTT. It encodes CASSFGDNMNTEAFF.

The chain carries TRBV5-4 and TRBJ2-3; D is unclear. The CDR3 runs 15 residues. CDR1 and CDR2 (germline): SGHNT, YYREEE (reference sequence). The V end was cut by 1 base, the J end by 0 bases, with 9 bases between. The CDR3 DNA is TGTGCCAGCAGCTTGACAGTAAGGAGCACAGATACGCAGTATTTT. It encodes CASSLTVRSTDTQYF.

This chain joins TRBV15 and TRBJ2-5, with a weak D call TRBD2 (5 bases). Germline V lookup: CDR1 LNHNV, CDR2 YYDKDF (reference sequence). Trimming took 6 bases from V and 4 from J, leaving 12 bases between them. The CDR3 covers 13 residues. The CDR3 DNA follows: TGTGCCACCAGGGTTCCCAGCGGAGAGACCCAGTACTTC. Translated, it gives CATRVPSGETQYF.

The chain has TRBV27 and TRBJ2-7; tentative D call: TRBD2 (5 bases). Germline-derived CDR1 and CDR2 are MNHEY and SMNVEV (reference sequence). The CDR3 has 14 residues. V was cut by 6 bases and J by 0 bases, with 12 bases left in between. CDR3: CASSAAGFSYEQYF. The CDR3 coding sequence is TGTGCCAGCAGCGCGGCGGGTTTCTCCTACGAGCAGTACTTC.

In nucleotides, the CDR3 is TGTGCCAGCAGTAGGAGCGCTAACTCCTACAATGAGCAGTTCTTC. Amino acids: CASSRSANSYNEQFF. The J gene is TRBJ2-1, the V gene TRBV5-4; D gene uncertain. CDR3 size: 15 residues. Germline CDR1 and CDR2: SGHNT and YYREEE (reference sequence). V was shortened by 5 bases and J by 0 bases, with 12 bases between the two germline ends.

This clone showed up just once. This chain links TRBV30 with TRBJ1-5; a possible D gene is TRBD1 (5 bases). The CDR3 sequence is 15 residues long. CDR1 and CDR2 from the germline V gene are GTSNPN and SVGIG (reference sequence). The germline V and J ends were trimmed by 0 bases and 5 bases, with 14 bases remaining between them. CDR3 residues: CAWSVGGWGDQPQHF. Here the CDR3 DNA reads TGTGCCTGGAGTGTAGGAGGCTGGGGGGATCAGCCCCAGCATTTT.